The 3 T cell receptor beta chains below come from one sample, sequenced in a study of T cells in Graves' hyperthyroidism and ophthalmopathy (dated by TCRdb to between 2017 and 2020). The library was made by multiplex PCR. The instrument given in TCRdb is Illumina HiSeq 2000. TCR beta CDR3 regions were amplified from RNA transcripts. For the first round of RT-PCR on the TCR CDR3, the HTBI primer set was used together with the Qiagen OneStep RT-PCR kit. TCRdb's own reprocessing of the public reads used fastp at Q25 and MiXCR and kept productive beta chains. Identical CDR3 proteins give one entry, which carries the most common genes and DNA. This sample is represented by some 270,000 distinct CDR3 sequences; roughly 15% of them were singletons. The ten largest make up 7% to 8.5% of the sample. What was sequenced was blood. The receptor source for this set is a woman in her thirties with Graves' hyperthyroidism that later progressed to Graves' ophthalmopathy.

This clonotype has only a few counts. The CDR3 DNA follows: TGTGCCAGTAGTATCCCTAGCGGGAGCTCCTACGAGCAGTACTTC. This translates into CASSIPSGSSYEQYF. This sequence joins TRBV19 and TRBJ2-7, with TRBD2 matching over 10 bases. The germline gives CDR1 LNHDA, CDR2 SQIVND (reference sequence). The ends lost 3 bases at V and 0 bases at J; junction bases unmatched: 2. The CDR3 extends over 15 amino acids. Combining the CDR3 with reference TRBV19 and TRBJ2-7 gives the whole variable domain DGGITQSPKYLFRKEGQNVTLSCEQNLNHDAMYWYRQDPGQGLRLIYYSQIVNDFQKGDIAEGYSVSREKKESFPLTVTSAQKNPTAFYLCASSIPSGSSYEQYFGPGTRLTVT.

This rearrangement joins TRBV10-3 to TRBJ1-2; possible D gene TRBD1, 5 bases. This CDR3 has 17 amino acids. Germline CDR1 ENHRY, CDR2 SYGVKD. V was clipped by 4 bases and J by 1 base, with 19 bases between them. The CDR3 region is CAISGRQGRPINYGYTF. The CDR3 DNA reads TGTGCCATCAGTGGAAGGCAGGGCCGCCCTATTAACTATGGCTACACCTTC.

V gene TRBV6-2 or TRBV6-3 combines with J gene TRBJ2-7; no reliable D call. The V end lost 5 bases, the J end lost 0 bases, and 17 bases lay between the germline ends. CDR3 length equals 16 residues. Per germline, CDR1 MNHEY and CDR2 SVGEGT. The CDR3 DNA is TGTGCCAGCAGTCCGAGTGAGTACCAGATCTCCTACGAGCAGTACTTC. Translation gives CASSPSEYQISYEQYF.